The source of this TCR beta chain is a study of shared clonotypes between healthy human individuals. Study information: A few men and two women, aged 18 to 49, were donors.

Healthy adults negative for HIV, lacking recent acute infections or vaccinations, served as donors. Within Nashville, Tennessee resided all donors, each a Caucasian adult. Each cell subset's genomic DNA was divided evenly among several immunoSEQ plates. This table comes from immunoSEQ multiplex PCR, and its TCRdb copy is limited to in-frame clones, with some not included. The profile shows 400,000 to 600,000 clones, 60% to 80% of them singletons. The V gene's germline CDR1 is MDHEN and CDR2 SYDVKM. Deletions cut 4 bases from V and 1 base from J, with 16 bases between. This CDR3 contains 16 residues. The gene calls are TRBV28 and TRBJ2-5; a possible D gene is TRBD1 (6 bases). What was sequenced was PBMCs. This receptor was identified in a middle-aged woman in good health. Some clones in this sample may be carry-over from other donors' samples. This CDR3 is CASSSRKQGSQETQYF. CDR3 coding DNA: TGTGCCAGCAGTTCGAGAAAACAGGGTTCCCAAGAGACCCAGTACTTC. Full variable domain (missing parts from reference TRBV28 and TRBJ2-5): DVKVTQSSRYLVKRTGEKVFLECVQDMDHENMFWYRQDPGLGLRLIYFSYDVKMKEKGDIPEGYSVSREKKERFSLILESASTNQTSMYLCASSSRKQGSQETQYFGPGTRLLVL.